This is a list of T cell receptor beta chains from one sample in a study of T cells after yellow fever vaccination. MiXCR was run by TCRdb on the 5' RACE reads, yielding one entry per CDR3 protein. The table has 450,000 to 600,000 distinct CDR3 sequences, less than 20% seen once; the top ten hold around a sixth. The material was PBMCs, obtained around 5 days after the first yellow fever vaccination. Every receptor here comes from a man aged 18 to 30 who received the YFV17D yellow fever vaccine. Each CDR3 is given with its conserved first and last residue.

TRBJ2-5 TRBV6-5 CASSSEGGAQYF
TRBJ2-3 TRBV27 CASSLSSGDSTDTQYF
TRBJ2-4 TRBV10-3 CAISEWGGAKNIQYF
TRBJ1-6 TRBV9 CASSVGQRDYNSPLHF
TRBJ1-5 TRBV4-2 CASSQDQGAQPQHF
TRBJ2-4 TRBV5-4 CASRGTGLAKNIQYF
TRBJ2-1 TRBV10-3 CAISEFSGDNEQFF
TRBJ2-3 TRBV9 CASSTQPTATSTDTQYF
TRBJ2-3 TRBV29-1 CSASAGGTDTQYF
TRBJ2-3 TRBV6-5 CASSYAGAYTDTQYF
TRBJ2-1 TRBV10-3 CAINYRAGDEKFF
TRBJ2-3 TRBV5-4 CASSLEWSGGSSDTQYF
TRBJ2-1 TRBV10-3 CASRDRGSDEQFF
TRBJ1-6 TRBV7-9 CASSLGDYNSPLHF
TRBJ2-1 TRBV29-1 CSVDRAFSNEQFF
TRBJ2-3 TRBV7-9 CASSLPEGPSTDTQYF
TRBJ2-3 TRBV5-1 CASSLRQERSTDTQYF
TRBJ2-5 TRBV28 CASTHTGLQETQYF
TRBJ1-5 TRBV20-1 CSGWRGGQPQHF
TRBJ1-1 TRBV29-1 CSVEGQGNTEAFF
TRBJ2-1 TRBV6-2/TRBV6-3 CASSYFGTSLFF
TRBJ2-3 TRBV20-1 CSASPLKRDTQYF
TRBJ2-5 TRBV4-1 CASRRTSGGHKETQYF
TRBJ2-1 TRBV12-3/TRBV12-4 CASTSGLPYNEQFF
TRBJ2-7 TRBV19 CASSIHPSGGSSYEQYF
TRBJ1-3 TRBV5-1 CASSLGTASGNTIYF